The 30 T cell receptor beta chains reported below all come from one sample, sequenced in a study of OX40 agonist ivuxolimab in advanced cancers. Produced via immunoSEQ multiplex PCR; TCRdb's table is partial and in-frame only. Of roughly 74,000 clones detected, about 89% appear once; the ten largest clones hold about 0.57%. The sample was CD4+ or CD8+ T cells sorted from blood, taken in a trial of the OX40 agonist ivuxolimab. These receptors were collected from an adult with an advanced solid tumor such as melanoma, head and neck, liver or kidney cancer.

The V and J genes are TRBV7-2 and TRBJ1-1, with 10 bases that match TRBD1. CDR1 and CDR2 (germline): SGHTA, FQGNSA. V lost 1 base and J lost 1; bases outside the gene matches: 3. This CDR3 contains 16 residues. The CDR3, as DNA: TGTGCCAGCAGCTTAGGACAGGGGGCCTCGAACACTGAAGCTTTCTTT. Its translation: CASSLGQGASNTEAFF.

This rearrangement joins TRBV4-1 to TRBJ1-2; 8 positions agree with TRBD1. V gave up 3 bases and J gave up 4 bases; unmatched junction bases: 7. Germline assignment: CDR1 MGHRA and CDR2 YSYEKL. This CDR3 comprises 15 residues. CDR3 sequence (DNA): TGCGCCAGCAGCCAGGGACCGGGACAGGCCTATGGCTACACCTTC. Protein product: CASSQGPGQAYGYTF.

This clone occurred a few times. The J gene is TRBJ2-7, the V gene TRBV5-3; the D is unclear. TRBV5-3 is known as an ORF, though its function is uncertain. Trimming took 4 bases from V and 5 from J, leaving 7 bases between them. The CDR3 covers 11 residues. CDR3 nucleotides: TGTGCCAGAAGCCCGGGTGACGAGCAGTACTTC. It translates to CARSPGDEQYF.

The CDR3 bases are TGTGCCAGCACTATTATAGCGGGGAACTACAATGAGCAGTTCTTC. Residues: CASTIIAGNYNEQFF. J is TRBJ2-1 and V is TRBV6-1; 8 bases line up with TRBD2. The CDR3 extends over 15 amino acids. The germline V gene has CDR1 MNHNS and CDR2 SASEGT. Germline trimming cut 7 bases from V and 3 bases from J; bases unmatched to any gene: 8.

V and J are TRBV11-3 and TRBJ2-6; D remains ambiguous. Germline lookup yields CDR1 SGHNT and CDR2 YENEEA. With 5 bases removed from V and 1 base from J, the gap between germline ends came to 9 bases. This CDR3 region has 15 residues. CDR3 residues: CASSRDPSGANVLTF. CDR3 in DNA: TGTGCCAGCAGCCGCGACCCTTCTGGGGCCAACGTCCTGACTTTC.

The chain links TRBV27 to TRBJ2-1, with 12 bases aligning to TRBD2. CDR3 length: 16 amino acids. Germline lookup yields CDR1 MNHEY and CDR2 SMNVEV (reference sequence). V was pared by 6 bases and J by 7 bases, with 10 bases of the junction left unmatched. DNA of the CDR3: TGTGCCAGCAGCCGACTAGCGGGAGCGGCAGGGAATGAGCAGTTCTTC. Its translation: CASSRLAGAAGNEQFF.

This chain uses TRBV7-2 with TRBJ2-4, with D maybe TRBD1 (5 bases). The ends were cut back, 3 bases at V and 2 bases at J, with 11 bases in the middle. Germline-derived CDR1 and CDR2 are SGHTA and FQGNSA. This CDR3 is 15 amino acids long. The CDR3 region is CASSFAGATKNIQYF. Here the CDR3 DNA reads TGTGCCAGCAGCTTTGCTGGGGCCACCAAAAACATTCAGTACTTC.

The chain combines TRBV2 with TRBJ1-2, with D hard to call. V shed 3 bases and J shed 3 bases, with 8 bases lying between them. This CDR3 spans 13 amino acids. Per the germline V gene, CDR1 is SNHLY and CDR2 is FYNNEI. The CDR3 sequence: CASSEGGYYGYTF. In DNA form, the CDR3 reads TGTGCCAGCAGTGAGGGCGGATACTATGGCTACACCTTC.

The CDR3 DNA sequence: TGTGCCAGCAGGATGGGGCCGGTGGAGGAGACCCAGTACTTC. It encodes CASRMGPVEETQYF. The J gene is TRBJ2-5, the V gene TRBV7-8; TRBD1 is a possible D gene (5 bases). The CDR3 extends over 14 amino acids. The V and J ends lost 6 bases and 5 bases respectively, with 16 bases between them. Germline-derived CDR1 and CDR2 are SGHVS and FQNEAQ.

V gene TRBV14 combines with J gene TRBJ1-4; tentative D call: TRBD1 (5 bases). The V end lost 1 base, the J end lost 2 bases, and 8 bases lay between the germline ends. The CDR3 is 15 residues long. Germline CDR1 SGHDN, CDR2 FVKESK. CDR3 region: CASSQVKGTNEKLFF. The CDR3 region has the DNA TGTGCCAGCAGCCAAGTGAAGGGGACTAATGAAAAACTGTTTTTT. Filled out from reference TRBV14 and TRBJ1-4, the complete variable domain reads EAGVTQFPSHSVIEKGQTVTLRCDPISGHDNLYWYRRVMGKEIKFLLHFVKESKQDESGMPNNRFLAERTGGTYSTLKVQPAELEDSGVYFCASSQVKGTNEKLFFGSGTQLSVL.

The CDR3 reads CASSYSDRLPYEQYF. The CDR3 nucleotides read TGTGCCAGCAGTTACTCGGACAGGTTACCCTACGAGCAGTACTTC. The chain is built from TRBV6-6 and TRBJ2-7; 7 nucleotides match TRBD1. Germline values: CDR1 MNHNY, CDR2 SVGAGI (reference sequence). This CDR3 region has 15 residues. J lost 2 bases, V lost 0 bases, and 4 bases had no gene match.

V usage is TRBV5-4 and J usage is TRBJ2-7, with D perhaps matching TRBD1 (5 bases). Trimming removed 3 bases from V and 0 bases from J, with 16 bases in between. CDR1 SGHNT and CDR2 YYREEE come from the germline V gene (reference sequence). This CDR3 contains 16 residues. The CDR3 loop is CASSSPRGDSSYEQYF. Written as DNA, the CDR3 is TGTGCCAGCAGCTCACCGAGAGGCGACAGCTCCTACGAGCAGTACTTC. The complete variable domain, with remaining parts taken from reference TRBV5-4 and TRBJ2-7, reads ETGVTQSPTHLIKTRGQQVTLRCSSQSGHNTVSWYQQALGQGPQFIFQYYREEENGRGNFPPRFSGLQFPNYSSELNVNALELDDSALYLCASSSPRGDSSYEQYFGPGTRLTVT.

The chain carries TRBV7-2 and TRBJ1-3; the D gene is possibly TRBD1 (5 bases). The ends were cut back, 0 bases at V and 0 bases at J, with 9 bases in the middle. Germline loops: CDR1 SGHTA, CDR2 FQGNSA. The CDR3 runs 16 residues. CDR3 bases: TGTGCCAGCAGCTTAGCGGGAACAGGCTCTGGAAACACCATATATTTT. This encodes CASSLAGTGSGNTIYF.

The chain links TRBV30 to TRBJ1-5, with D perhaps matching TRBD1 (6 bases). Trimming took off 2 bases at V and 7 bases at J, with 15 bases between the two ends. From germline, CDR1 is GTSNPN and CDR2 SVGIG (reference sequence). The length of the CDR3 is 14 residues. Here the CDR3 reads CAWSILQGGQPQHF. In DNA, the CDR3 is TGTGCCTGGAGTATCTTACAGGGTGGGCAGCCCCAGCATTTT.

This clone was seen just once. This chain joins TRBV6-1 and TRBJ1-1, with D hard to call. The CDR3 is 11 residues long. Germline loops: CDR1 MNHNS, CDR2 SASEGT. The germline V and J ends were trimmed by 8 bases and 2 bases, with 6 bases remaining between them. Written as DNA, the CDR3 is TGTGCCAGCCTTAGAAACACTGAAGCTTTCTTT. It specifies CASLRNTEAFF.

The gene calls are TRBV6-5 and TRBJ2-1; 11 positions agree with TRBD1. The germline gives CDR1 MNHEY, CDR2 SVGAGI. V shed 6 bases, J shed 7 bases, and the junction held 8 bases outside the gene matches. The CDR3 loop spans 15 amino acids. The CDR3 coding sequence is TGTGCCAGCAGGCCAATCGGGACAGGGGGTAATGAGCAGTTCTTC. Residues: CASRPIGTGGNEQFF.

CDR3 sequence reads: CASSVARGSGGPSGANVLTF. The CDR3 coding sequence is TGTGCCAGCAGCGTAGCGCGTGGTAGCGGGGGGCCTTCTGGGGCCAACGTCCTGACTTTC. The genes are TRBV9 and TRBJ2-6; TRBD2 matches 10 bases. The CDR3 has 20 amino acids. CDR1 SGDLS and CDR2 YYNGEE come from the germline V gene. Trimming at V came to 0 bases and at J to 1 base, leaving 10 bases not matched to a gene.

This clone appeared a single time. The chain couples TRBV19 to TRBJ1-1; 7 bases align to TRBD1. CDR1 is LNHDA and CDR2 is SQIVND in the germline V gene (reference sequence). The CDR3 has 15 residues. The V gene end was trimmed by 6 bases and the J gene end by 0 bases; junction bases not matched to a gene: 7. The CDR3 protein is CASRDRQGVNTEAFF. The CDR3 nucleotides read TGTGCCAGTAGGGACCGACAGGGTGTGAACACTGAAGCTTTCTTT.

The gene calls are TRBV2 and TRBJ2-7, with unresolved D. Trimming stripped 7 bases from V and 3 bases from J, with 4 bases between. This CDR3 contains 10 residues. Germline V gene data show CDR1 as SNHLY and CDR2 as FYNNEI. CDR3 in DNA: TGTGCCAGCAAGGACTACGAGCAGTACTTC. As protein: CASKDYEQYF.

The rearrangement joins TRBV6-1 to TRBJ2-7; 9 bases map to TRBD1. Per germline, CDR1 MNHNS and CDR2 SASEGT. CDR3 size: 15 residues. V lost 4 bases and J lost 2; bases outside the gene matches: 6. This CDR3 is CASSVTGTGPYEQYF. CDR3 DNA: TGTGCCAGCAGTGTGACCGGGACAGGGCCCTACGAGCAGTACTTC.

This clone is a singleton in its sample. This rearrangement joins TRBV11-2 to TRBJ1-5, with D unclear. CDR1 and CDR2 (germline): SGHAT, FQNNGV. CDR3 size: 13 residues. Trimming took off 1 base at V and 5 bases at J, with 6 bases between the two ends. This CDR3 is CASSLGGDQPQHF. In nucleotides, the CDR3 is TGTGCCAGCAGCTTAGGTGGCGATCAGCCCCAGCATTTT.

The chain couples TRBV9 to TRBJ1-6, with TRBD1 matching 7 bases. This CDR3 has 16 amino acids. Germline CDR1 SGDLS, CDR2 YYNGEE. Trimming removed 3 bases from V and 7 bases from J; junction bases left unmatched: 10. CDR3 coding DNA: TGTGCCAGCAGCGCTAGACAGGGAACCCCCAATTCACCCCTCCACTTT. Its translation: CASSARQGTPNSPLHF.

Here the CDR3 DNA reads TGTGCCAGTAGTCTAAGGACCTTGCAGGCCCAGCATTTT. Translated: CASSLRTLQAQHF. The V call is TRBV19, the J call TRBJ1-5; D not resolved. CDR1 and CDR2 (germline): LNHDA, SQIVND (reference sequence). This CDR3 comprises 13 residues. Between the trimmed V and J ends, which lost 5 bases and 11 bases, there was a span of 16 bases.

This clone was detected a few times. The chain recombines TRBV25-1 with TRBJ2-5; D gene ambiguous. Trimming took off 2 bases at V and 2 bases at J, with 6 bases between the two ends. CDR1 and CDR2 (germline): MGHDK, SYGVNS. The CDR3 has 13 residues. CDR3 in DNA: TGTGCCAGCAGTGAAGTCAGGCAAGAGACCCAGTACTTC. Its translation is CASSEVRQETQYF.

The V call is TRBV19, the J call TRBJ2-6; TRBD2 is a possible D gene (5 bases). CDR1 is LNHDA, CDR2 SQIVND, per germline (reference sequence). The CDR3 spans 16 residues. V lost 1 base and J lost 2, with 9 bases in between. The chain's CDR3 is CASSIGGRAGANVLTF. The CDR3, as DNA: TGTGCCAGTAGTATAGGAGGGCGCGCTGGGGCCAACGTCCTGACTTTC.

The rearrangement uses TRBV7-6 and TRBJ1-3; weak D call: TRBD1 (6 bases). Germline V CDR1 and CDR2: SGHVS, FNYEAQ. The ends were cut back, 3 bases at V and 2 bases at J, with 17 bases in the middle. The CDR3 spans 17 residues. This chain's CDR3 is CASSFLPAAGAGNTIYF. For the CDR3, the DNA is TGTGCCAGCAGCTTTCTACCAGCCGCAGGGGCTGGAAACACCATATATTTT.

J is TRBJ1-4 and V is TRBV4-1, with 11 bases aligning to TRBD1. The germline V gene encodes CDR1 MGHRA and CDR2 YSYEKL. The V segment lost 1 base and the J segment 8 bases; nucleotides outside the gene matches: 6. The CDR3 spans 16 residues. In nucleotides, the CDR3 is TGCGCCAGCAGCCAAGGGCCCGGGACAGGGGGGGAAAAACTGTTTTTT. Translation: CASSQGPGTGGEKLFF.

The V gene is TRBV5-1, the J gene TRBJ1-1, with no clear D. Trimming removed 5 bases at V and 1 base at J, with 12 bases between. The germline gives CDR1 SGHRS, CDR2 YFSETQ. The CDR3 spans 14 residues. The CDR3 region is CASRPAAENTEAFF. The CDR3 DNA is TGCGCCAGCAGACCTGCAGCCGAGAACACTGAAGCTTTCTTT. Using reference TRBV5-1 and TRBJ1-1 for the parts outside the CDR3, the full variable domain is KAGVTQTPRYLIKTRGQQVTLSCSPISGHRSVSWYQQTPGQGLQFLFEYFSETQRNKGNFPGRFSGRQFSNSRSEMNVSTLELGDSALYLCASRPAAENTEAFFGQGTRLTVV.

The V gene is TRBV11-2, the J gene TRBJ2-7; D gene unclear. V was trimmed by 1 base and J by 2 bases, leaving 9 bases between them. In germline, CDR1 is SGHAT, CDR2 FQNNGV. CDR3 length: 14 residues. CDR3 bases: TGTGCCAGCAGCTTAGGTCTAAATGCCTACGAGCAGTACTTC. Its translation: CASSLGLNAYEQYF.

CDR3 amino acids: CASSPQGLSYEQYF. CDR3 nucleotides: TGCGCCAGCAGTCCCCAAGGACTCTCCTACGAGCAGTACTTC. The chain joins TRBV5-1 to TRBJ2-7; tentative D call: TRBD2 (5 bases). This CDR3 spans 14 amino acids. The germline gives CDR1 SGHRS, CDR2 YFSETQ. V was cut by 5 bases and J by 0 bases, with 12 bases left in between.